Below are 10 T cell receptor beta chains sequenced from a single sample in a study of blood T cells in healthy people across ages. Combining a sample-barcoded 5' primer with a J-beta primer mix, a second PCR ran for roughly 6 to 11 cycles. TCRdb reprocessed the 5' RACE reads via MiXCR and lists one record per CDR3 protein. The top ten hold roughly 25% of the sample, which has hundreds of thousands of distinct CDR3 sequences, more than 45% seen once. The sample taken for sequencing was blood. These receptors all come from a man older than 75 in good health.

The rearrangement uses TRBV27 and TRBJ2-1; D is unclear. This CDR3 spans 15 amino acids. Germline assignment: CDR1 MNHEY and CDR2 SMNVEV (reference sequence). Between the trimmed V and J ends, which lost 2 bases and 2 bases, there was a span of 10 bases. The CDR3 loop reads CASSLNPTTYNEQFF. For the CDR3, the DNA is TGTGCCAGCAGTTTAAATCCCACGACCTACAATGAGCAGTTCTTC.

As concerns this clonotype: Germline and junction disagree at one end, which may indicate a read error. The CDR3 protein is CRPWDSDNEQFF. The CDR3 nucleotides read TGCAGGCCCTGGGACTCCGACAATGAGCAGTTCTTC. This chain links TRBV20-1 with TRBJ2-1; D possibly corresponds to TRBD2 (6 bases). The CDR3 consists of 12 residues. Germline-derived CDR1 and CDR2 are DFQATT and SNEGSKA (reference sequence).

V usage is TRBV5-1 and J usage is TRBJ2-2; 9 nucleotides match TRBD2. Looked up from germline, CDR1 is SGHRS and CDR2 is YFSETQ. The CDR3 has 18 amino acids. Germline trimming cut 4 bases from V and 5 bases from J; bases unmatched to any gene: 15. The CDR3 is CASSSATSGPGGTGELFF. For the CDR3, the DNA is TGCGCCAGCAGCAGCGCCACTAGCGGGCCCGGCGGAACCGGGGAGCTGTTTTTT.

The chain joins TRBV5-1 to TRBJ1-2, with D perhaps matching TRBD1 (6 bases). The germline CDR1 and CDR2 sequences are SGHRS and YFSETQ. The CDR3 has 15 residues. V was shortened by 3 bases and J by 0 bases, with 12 bases between the two germline ends. In DNA, the CDR3 is TGCGCCAGCAGCTCGCAGGGGACTTCTAACTATGGCTACACCTTC. It translates to CASSSQGTSNYGYTF. Together with reference TRBV5-1 and TRBJ1-2, the CDR3 gives the full variable domain: KAGVTQTPRYLIKTRGQQVTLSCSPISGHRSVSWYQQTPGQGLQFLFEYFSETQRNKGNFPGRFSGRQFSNSRSEMNVSTLELGDSALYLCASSSQGTSNYGYTFGSGTRLTVV.

The chain combines TRBV20-1 with TRBJ2-4; D is possibly TRBD1 (6 bases). Germline V lookup: CDR1 DFQATT, CDR2 SNEGSKA (reference sequence). The CDR3 extends over 13 amino acids. The V end was cut by 4 bases, the J end by 13 bases, with 20 bases between. CDR3 amino acids: CSAKWQGKVEQYF. DNA for the CDR3: TGCAGTGCTAAGTGGCAGGGGAAAGTAGAGCAGTACTTC.

This chain uses TRBV5-1 with TRBJ2-1; TRBD2 matches at 11 bases. V lost 0 bases to trimming and J lost 9 bases; unmatched junction nucleotides: 11. CDR1 and CDR2 (germline): SGHRS, YFSETQ. CDR3 length: 17 residues. CDR3 sequence reads: CASSLGPSGGTLAEQFF. In DNA, the CDR3 is TGCGCCAGCAGCTTGGGTCCTAGCGGGGGGACTCTGGCTGAGCAGTTCTTC.

This clonotype has more than one count but fewer than ten. V gene TRBV18 combines with J gene TRBJ2-7; TRBD1 matches 7 bases. After removal of 3 bases from V and 5 bases from J, the junction contained 4 bases not matched to a gene. The CDR3 contains 13 residues. Germline V gene data show CDR1 as KGHSH and CDR2 as LQKENI. The CDR3 loop is CASSPLTGNEQYF. Written as DNA, the CDR3 is TGTGCCAGCTCACCTTTGACAGGGAACGAGCAGTACTTC.

The chain combines TRBV6-2 or TRBV6-3 with TRBJ2-5, with D perhaps TRBD1 (5 bases). V shed 4 bases and J shed 4 bases, with 13 bases lying between them. Germline V lookup: CDR1 MNHEY, CDR2 SVGEGT. The length of the CDR3 is 14 residues. The chain's CDR3 is CASSFGRVRETQYF. Written as DNA, the CDR3 is TGTGCCAGCAGTTTCGGCAGGGTGAGAGAGACCCAGTACTTC.

This clonotype has more than one count but fewer than ten. The V and J genes are TRBV12-3 or TRBV12-4 and TRBJ2-7; possibly TRBD2 for D (6 bases). V gave up 3 bases and J gave up 5 bases, with 23 bases separating them. The length of the CDR3 is 17 residues. The CDR3 coding sequence is TGTGCCAGCAGTTTGGAGTTAATGGCAGGGACTCCAAACGAGCAGTACTTC. Translating gives CASSLELMAGTPNEQYF.

Points on this clonotype: A single base separates this from a much larger clone, so it may be a read error. The chain carries TRBV28 and TRBJ1-4; D unclear. V shed 6 bases and J shed 8 bases, with 16 bases lying between them. Germline CDR1 MDHEN, CDR2 SYDVKM. The CDR3 sequence is 14 residues long. The CDR3 DNA follows: TGTGCCAGCAGCCAGACAAGGGCAGGAGAAAAACTGTTTTTT. Translating it yields CASSQTRAGEKLFF.